This is a list of T cell receptor beta chains from one sample in a study of T cell repertoires in cytomegalovirus infection. TCRdb re-called the reads through MiXCR, storing one row per CDR3 protein. Altogether roughly 640,000 distinct CDR3 sequences are present, 20% to 25% being singletons, with the ten largest covering 8%. The sequenced sample was CD8+ T cells from PBMCs. Source of these receptors: a human donor in good health (CMV status not recorded). Some clones in this sample may be carry-over from other donors' samples. Both conserved end residues are part of each CDR3. Each record gives: J gene, D gene, V gene, clone size, CDR3 DNA, CDR3 protein. A D gene is named only where the DNA matches it firmly. Clone size, where shown, is once, few, many, or a class for clones that have expanded.

>TRBJ1-5|NA|TRBV7-2|many
TGTGCCAGCAGCTTACAACGGGACAATCAGCCCCAGCATTTT
CASSLQRDNQPQHF
>TRBJ2-1|TRBD1|TRBV29-1|few
TGCAGCTACAGGGGCGCCCTAAGGGAGCAGTTCTTC
CSYRGALREQFF
>TRBJ2-5|TRBD2|TRBV14|NA
TGTGCCAGCAGCCAAGATCTTATACGCGCGGGGGGAATCTATCAAGAGACCCAGTACTTC
CASSQDLIRAGGIYQETQYF
>TRBJ1-1|TRBD1|TRBV27|NA
TGTGCCAGCAATTTTAAAATAGGGACAGGGATGAACACTGAAGCTTTCTTT
CASNFKIGTGMNTEAFF
>TRBJ1-5|NA|TRBV15|few
TGTGCCACCAGCAGAAGGACAGTGGAGCCCCAGCATTTT
CATSRRTVEPQHF
>TRBJ2-1|NA|TRBV7-9|many
TGTGCCAGCAGCTTACCCGGACTGGCTAACAATGAGCAGTTCTTC
CASSLPGLANNEQFF
>TRBJ1-2|TRBD1|TRBV7-9|few
TGTGCCACCGACCGCGTTCAGGGGGGCGCTAACTATGGCTACACCTTC
CATDRVQGGANYGYTF
>TRBJ2-1|TRBD1|TRBV28|NA
TGTGCCAGCAGCTTGATTCGACAGGGAGTAGGATCCTACAATGAGCAGTTCTTC
CASSLIRQGVGSYNEQFF
>TRBJ2-1|NA|TRBV27|few
TGTGCCAGCAGTTTAGTAGGGAGGTACAATGAGCAGTTCTTC
CASSLVGRYNEQFF
>TRBJ2-1|TRBD1|TRBV24-1|NA
TGTGCCACCAGTGGCCTTCGGGACAGGGGATACAATGAGCAGTTCTTC
CATSGLRDRGYNEQFF
>TRBJ2-1|TRBD2|TRBV6-5|many
TGTGCCAGCAGTTACCCGGGACTAGCGGGGCTTCCTGGGAATGAGCAGTTCTTC
CASSYPGLAGLPGNEQFF
>TRBJ2-1|TRBD1|TRBV14|few
TGTGCCAGCAGTTTCGGGACAGGGTCCGACAATGAGCAGTTCTTC
CASSFGTGSDNEQFF
>TRBJ2-1|TRBD2|TRBV7-9|NA
TGTGCCAGCAGCCGGCGACTAGCGGGGGCGTACAATGAGCAGTTCTTC
CASSRRLAGAYNEQFF
>TRBJ2-3|NA|TRBV28|few
TGTGCCAGCAGTTTATTTTACAGGGCGAACACAGATACGCAGTATTTT
CASSLFYRANTDTQYF
>TRBJ2-1|TRBD2|TRBV14|NA
TGTGCCAGCAGCCAAGATTCGGGACTAGCGGGGGGGCCTGAGCAGTTCTTC
CASSQDSGLAGGPEQFF
>TRBJ1-1|TRBD1|TRBV7-9|many
TGTGCCAGCAGCACTCGACAGGGGCTGAACACTGAAGCTTTCTTT
CASSTRQGLNTEAFF
>TRBJ1-5|TRBD1|TRBV19|many
TGTGCCACCCGGACAGGGTACAGCAATCAGCCCCAGCATTTT
CATRTGYSNQPQHF
>TRBJ1-2|NA|TRBV12-3/TRBV12-4|NA
TGTGCCACCCTTCAAACCCGGGGCTATGGCTACACCTTC
CATLQTRGYGYTF